These T cell receptor beta chains were read from a single sample in a study of T cell responses to AZD1222 COVID-19 vaccine. TCRdb keeps only in-frame clones here, not all; method: immunoSEQ multiplex PCR. This table has over 120,000 clones, 90% to 95% appearing once. The sample here was peripheral blood, taken after recovery from COVID-19. The receptors here all came from an adult who had recovered from COVID-19. Both conserved end residues are part of each CDR3. Fields, in order: clone size, V gene, J gene, CDR3 protein. The listing skips clone size in some rows; elsewhere it reads once, few, many or a size class.

size: NA
V: TRBV29-1
J: TRBJ2-1
CDR3: CSVDGQRNEQFF

size: once
V: TRBV29-1
J: TRBJ2-2
CDR3: CSVLWTRGNTGELFF

size: NA
V: TRBV18
J: TRBJ1-4
CDR3: CASSPGAGEKLFF

size: NA
V: TRBV18
J: TRBJ2-7
CDR3: CASSPAGLAGGAYEQYF

size: NA
V: TRBV7-7
J: TRBJ2-1
CDR3: CASSPGTSTYNEQFF

size: NA
V: TRBV5-1
J: TRBJ2-5
CDR3: CASSSSRTGRETQYF

size: NA
V: TRBV9
J: TRBJ1-2
CDR3: CASSPRGGTTDGYTF

size: NA
V: TRBV5-5
J: TRBJ2-2
CDR3: CASSPRASGDTGELFF

size: NA
V: TRBV19
J: TRBJ2-3
CDR3: CASSMAWRGADTQYF

size: NA
V: TRBV7-9
J: TRBJ2-7
CDR3: CASKPTGSDYEQYF

size: NA
V: TRBV18
J: TRBJ1-2
CDR3: CASSPPGYYGYTF

size: NA
V: TRBV5-1
J: TRBJ1-2
CDR3: CASSLATDDYGYTF

size: NA
V: TRBV2
J: TRBJ2-3
CDR3: CASSSGRGSTDTQYF

size: NA
V: TRBV28
J: TRBJ2-3
CDR3: CASTYDTSTDTQYF

size: NA
V: TRBV4-1
J: TRBJ1-4
CDR3: CASSPTSGGTGAEKLFF

size: NA
V: TRBV19
J: TRBJ2-7
CDR3: CASSETESTTPYEQYF

size: NA
V: TRBV30
J: TRBJ2-7
CDR3: CAWNPSGYYEQYF

size: NA
V: TRBV2
J: TRBJ2-3
CDR3: CASYRGQGATDTQYF

size: NA
V: TRBV7-8
J: TRBJ2-5
CDR3: CASSWRASGNRETQYF

size: NA
V: TRBV3-1/TRBV3-2
J: TRBJ2-1
CDR3: CASSLWLVDYNEQFF

size: NA
V: TRBV12-5
J: TRBJ2-2
CDR3: CAMISGTGNTGELFF

size: NA
V: TRBV6-5
J: TRBJ1-5
CDR3: CASRWPGRNQPQHF

size: NA
V: TRBV4-2
J: TRBJ2-2
CDR3: CASSQDQGQGAGELFF

size: NA
V: TRBV19
J: TRBJ2-2
CDR3: CASSTTSGRAGELFF

size: NA
V: TRBV28
J: TRBJ2-7
CDR3: CASSISGGTYEQYF

size: NA
V: TRBV6-5
J: TRBJ2-7
CDR3: CASSYSHYTSYEQYF

size: NA
V: TRBV6-6
J: TRBJ2-2
CDR3: CASSVYGNSNTGELFF

size: NA
V: TRBV4-1
J: TRBJ2-1
CDR3: CASSQDPLGGNEQFF

size: NA
V: TRBV28
J: TRBJ2-5
CDR3: CASFPGRAQETQYF

size: NA
V: TRBV27
J: TRBJ1-6
CDR3: CASSLSVGYNSPLHF

size: NA
V: TRBV18
J: TRBJ1-1
CDR3: CASSLKGGEEAFF

size: NA
V: TRBV11-3
J: TRBJ2-1
CDR3: CASSTGTSQGNEQFF

size: NA
V: TRBV7-9
J: TRBJ2-7
CDR3: CASSFNRVDEQYF

size: NA
V: TRBV18
J: TRBJ1-1
CDR3: CASSYKTGATEAFF

size: NA
V: TRBV27
J: TRBJ1-2
CDR3: CASSPVSPNYGYTF

size: NA
V: TRBV5-1
J: TRBJ2-3
CDR3: CASSLVAGTGSGQDTQYF

size: few
V: TRBV4-1
J: TRBJ2-5
CDR3: CASSQDRTVQETQYF

size: NA
V: TRBV5-1
J: TRBJ2-7
CDR3: CASSPRGGSDEQYF

size: NA
V: TRBV2
J: TRBJ2-3
CDR3: CASRLAGNTDTQYF

size: NA
V: TRBV7-2
J: TRBJ2-1
CDR3: CASSLAASLAGVNNEQFF

size: NA
V: TRBV3-1/TRBV3-2
J: TRBJ2-3
CDR3: CASSQSPGLRDTQYF

size: NA
V: TRBV19
J: TRBJ1-3
CDR3: CASSWQGGSGNTIYF

size: NA
V: TRBV7-2
J: TRBJ2-5
CDR3: CASSLAGASQETQYF

size: NA
V: TRBV7-9
J: TRBJ2-2
CDR3: CASSSDTNTGELFF

size: NA
V: TRBV3-1/TRBV3-2
J: TRBJ1-1
CDR3: CASSQTATNTEAFF

size: NA
V: TRBV28
J: TRBJ2-3
CDR3: CASSFPRETDTQYF

size: NA
V: TRBV5-6
J: TRBJ2-3
CDR3: CASSLRTTGADTQYF

size: NA
V: TRBV28
J: TRBJ2-5
CDR3: CASSPLSGQETQYF

size: NA
V: TRBV28
J: TRBJ2-1
CDR3: CASSSGTTAYNEQFF

size: NA
V: TRBV10-1
J: TRBJ2-3
CDR3: CASSVEPANTQYF

size: once
V: TRBV16
J: TRBJ2-7
CDR3: CASSPPGGSEQYF

size: NA
V: TRBV7-9
J: TRBJ2-2
CDR3: CASSLDGGELFF

size: NA
V: TRBV3-1/TRBV3-2
J: TRBJ2-3
CDR3: CASSHNEIARADTQYF

size: once
V: TRBV9
J: TRBJ2-5
CDR3: CASSVAGQFGETQYF